This T cell receptor (beta chain) comes out of a study of Ad26.COV2.S vaccination and SARS-CoV-2 variants (dated by TCRdb to about 2021). Background on the whole study: Donors in the vaccine arm were drawn from COV1001, a phase I-IIa trial of Ad26.COV2.S in healthy adults that was multicentre, randomized, double-blind and placebo-controlled. Trial participants were randomized into five groups of five, in which low-dose or high-dose Ad26.COV2.S was given once or twice, or placebo was given on both occasions. Investigators did not know the trial group allocation while performing experiments and assessing outcomes. Sequencing of the TCRbeta repertoire served to evaluate the specificity and breadth of SARS-CoV-2-reactive T cell receptors following Ad26.COV2.S vaccination. Ad26.COV2.S was administered intramuscularly at a dose of 5x10^10 or 1x10^11 viral particles, either as one shot or as two shots given 56 days apart. The TCR-sequenced set comprised approximately 32 samples: around 20 Ad26.COV2.S vaccine recipients, 5 placebo recipients and 8 SARS-CoV-2 convalescent individuals.

The sample's treatment or condition, from its label and the paper: some 20 received Ad26.COV2.S at low or high dose, single or two shots; 5 received placebo; per-sample allocation not given. Repertoires of vaccine and placebo recipients were sequenced from samples collected on day 63 after the first injection. Between 29 July and 7 August 2020, Cohort 1b enrolled 25 adults aged 18-55 years at one site in Boston, USA. Ad26.COV2.S was a replication-incompetent adenovirus type 26 vector expressing a prefusion-stabilized SARS-CoV-2 spike protein from the original Wuhan strain. The immunoSEQ Assay was used to sequence TCRbeta CDR3 regions. After extraction, genomic DNA underwent amplification by bias-controlled multiplex PCR, followed by high-throughput sequencing. On the authors' methods: To quantify the absolute abundance of each unique TCRbeta CDR3 region, sequences were collapsed and filtered. T cell fraction was estimated by normalizing TCRbeta template counts to usable DNA, which was measured by amplifying reference genes present in all nucleated cells. Repertoire TCRs were annotated as SARS-CoV-2-specific when V gene, CDR3 amino acid sequence and J gene were exactly matched to a known reactive TCR set. The reference SARS-CoV-2 TCR set was obtained from MIRA and was filtered for enrichment in COVID-19-positive ImmuneCODE repertoires, whereby public or cross-reactive TCRs were removed. Based on the MIRA antigens, annotated TCRs were further analysed at the level of specific ORF or position within ORF. Breadth was defined as annotated unique rearrangements over total unique productive rearrangements; depth was the summed frequency of those rearrangements. Two-sided Wilcoxon rank-sum tests were applied when comparing TCR breadth between groups. TCRdb obtained this table from immuneACCESS and retained in-frame rearrangements with V and J assigned. These tables miss some clones; where compared with another copy, unresolved V genes account for less than half of the shortfall, and the remainder is unexplained. V and J calls and clone size are as listed in that table; D and trimming were resolved from the DNA. The sample table lists about 350,000 clones, 86% of them with a count of one. In total, the top ten clones hold around 11% of the sample.

As regards this clone: This clone's antigen is unknown. No much larger clone exists at a distance of one base, and base qualities are not known.

Broader findings and caveats from the paper: After vaccination, spike-specific CD8+ and CD4+ T cell responses were reported to show substantial breadth. It was noted by the authors that total T cell responses may have been underestimated by the TCR breadth and depth analyses. Spike-specific TCR breadth was higher in Ad26.COV2.S recipients than in placebo recipients (P = 0.0014). Comparing responses between vaccine doses or regimens was not something the study was powered to do. Vaccine and placebo recipients had similar non-spike TCR breadth, a finding consistent with the vaccine containing only spike.

The CDR3, from cysteine to phenylalanine, totals 14 residues. The retained sequence is limited to the CDR3, 42 bases, with the frame set at the first base. Per the germline V gene, KGHSH is the CDR1 and LQKENI is the CDR2. The V and J ends are trimmed by 6 bases and 1 base, leaving 12 bases between them. The rearranged chain carries TRBV18 and TRBJ2-5; TRBD1 is a weak D gene call, 6 bases matching. The clonotype comes from a person between 18 and 60 years old who received the Ad26.COV2.S COVID-19 vaccine or a placebo. The sequences come from peripheral blood, collected in a trial of Ad26.COV2.S vaccine versus placebo. The nucleotides read TGTGCCAGCTCTCAACAGGGATCCCAAGAGACCCAGTACTTC. This is translated as CASSQQGSQETQYF.